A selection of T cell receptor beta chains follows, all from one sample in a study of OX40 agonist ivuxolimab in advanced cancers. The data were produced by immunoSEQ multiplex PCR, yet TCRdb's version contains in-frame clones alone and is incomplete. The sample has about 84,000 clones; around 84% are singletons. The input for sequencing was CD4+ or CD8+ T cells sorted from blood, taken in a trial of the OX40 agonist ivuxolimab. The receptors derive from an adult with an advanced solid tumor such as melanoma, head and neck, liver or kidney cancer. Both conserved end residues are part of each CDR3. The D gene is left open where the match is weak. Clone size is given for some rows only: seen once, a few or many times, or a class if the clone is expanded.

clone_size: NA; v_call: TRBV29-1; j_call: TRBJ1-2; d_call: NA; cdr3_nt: TGCAGCGTTGAGCTCAGGTCAGGCTACACCTTC; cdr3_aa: CSVELRSGYTF
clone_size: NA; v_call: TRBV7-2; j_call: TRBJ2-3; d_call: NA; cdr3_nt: TGTGCCAGCAGCCTTGCAGATACGCAGTATTTT; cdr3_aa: CASSLADTQYF
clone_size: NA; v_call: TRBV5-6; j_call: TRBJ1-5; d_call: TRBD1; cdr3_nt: TGTGCCAGCAGTCTCGGACAGGGTAATAGCAATCAGCCCCAGCATTTT; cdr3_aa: CASSLGQGNSNQPQHF
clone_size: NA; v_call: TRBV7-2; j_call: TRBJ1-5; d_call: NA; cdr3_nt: TGTGCCAGCAGCTTAGCTATGGGGGGTAATCAGCCCCAGCATTTT; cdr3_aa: CASSLAMGGNQPQHF
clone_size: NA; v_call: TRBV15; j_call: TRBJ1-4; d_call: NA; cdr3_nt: TGTGCCACCAGCAGAGATGCCACCCAACGATTATCAGGGACTAATGAAAAACTGTTTTTT; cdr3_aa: CATSRDATQRLSGTNEKLFF
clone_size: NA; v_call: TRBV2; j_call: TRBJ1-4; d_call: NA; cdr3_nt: TGTGCCAGCAACCCCACACGGAATGGCGAAAAACTGTTTTTT; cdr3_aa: CASNPTRNGEKLFF
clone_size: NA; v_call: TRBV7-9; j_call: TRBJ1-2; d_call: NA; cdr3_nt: TGTGCCAGCAGCTCCGGACAGTGGGCCTATGGCTACACCTTC; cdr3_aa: CASSSGQWAYGYTF
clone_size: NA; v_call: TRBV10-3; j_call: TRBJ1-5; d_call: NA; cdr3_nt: TGTGCCATCAGTGTTACGCGCAATCAGCCCCAGCATTTT; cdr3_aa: CAISVTRNQPQHF
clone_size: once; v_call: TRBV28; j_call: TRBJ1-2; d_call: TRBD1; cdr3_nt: TGTGCCAGCAGTTTCCCGGACAGGGGGGGGTACGGCTACACCTTC; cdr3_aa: CASSFPDRGGYGYTF
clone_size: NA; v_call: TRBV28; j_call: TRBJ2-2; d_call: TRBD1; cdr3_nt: TGTGCCAGCAGTACCCCGGGACAGGGTATCGCCGGGGAGCTGTTTTTT; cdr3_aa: CASSTPGQGIAGELFF
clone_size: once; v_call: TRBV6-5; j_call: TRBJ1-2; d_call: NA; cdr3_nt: TGTGCCAGCAGTTACTCGGCCAGAGGCAGCAGTTATGGCTACACCTTC; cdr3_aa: CASSYSARGSSYGYTF
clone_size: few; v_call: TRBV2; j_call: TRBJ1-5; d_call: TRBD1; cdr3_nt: TGTGCCAGCCGGACAGGGCTCAGCAATCAGCCCCAGCATTTT; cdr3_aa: CASRTGLSNQPQHF
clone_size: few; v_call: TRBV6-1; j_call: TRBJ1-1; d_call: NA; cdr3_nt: TGTGCCAGCAGTGACCTAGGGGATACTGAAGCTTTCTTT; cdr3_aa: CASSDLGDTEAFF
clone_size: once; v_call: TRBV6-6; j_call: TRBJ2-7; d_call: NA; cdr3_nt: TGTGCCAGCAGTTACCGGGTCAGGACCTACGAGCAGTACTTC; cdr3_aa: CASSYRVRTYEQYF
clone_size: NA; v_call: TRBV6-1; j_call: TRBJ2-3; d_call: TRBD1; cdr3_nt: TGTGCCAGCAGTGACGGACAGGGGAAAGGAGATACGCAGTATTTT; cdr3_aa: CASSDGQGKGDTQYF
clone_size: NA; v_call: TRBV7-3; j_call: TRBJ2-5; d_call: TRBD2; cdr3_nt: TGTGCCAGCAGCCCCGGGGGGGCTTCGGAGACCCAGTACTTC; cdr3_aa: CASSPGGASETQYF
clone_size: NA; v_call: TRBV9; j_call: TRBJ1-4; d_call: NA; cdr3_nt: TGTGCCAGCAGCGTAGAACCCCGAGGACCTTTTGCAACTAATGAAAAACTGTTTTTT; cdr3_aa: CASSVEPRGPFATNEKLFF
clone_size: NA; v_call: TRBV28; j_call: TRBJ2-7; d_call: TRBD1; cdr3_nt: TGTGCCAGCCTTGAGCGGACAGGGTCCTACGAGCAGTACTTC; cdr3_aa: CASLERTGSYEQYF
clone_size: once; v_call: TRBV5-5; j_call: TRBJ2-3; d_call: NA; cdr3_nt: TGTGCCAGCAGCCCAGGGGGGGCTAGGAATACGCAGTATTTT; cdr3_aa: CASSPGGARNTQYF
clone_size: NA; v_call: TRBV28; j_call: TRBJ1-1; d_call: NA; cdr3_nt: TGTGCCAGCAGTTTAACGGAATTCGCCACTGAAGCTTTCTTT; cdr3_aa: CASSLTEFATEAFF
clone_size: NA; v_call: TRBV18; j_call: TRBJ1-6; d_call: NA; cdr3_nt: TGTGCCAGCTCACCAGCTTATTCACCCCTCCACTTT; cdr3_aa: CASSPAYSPLHF
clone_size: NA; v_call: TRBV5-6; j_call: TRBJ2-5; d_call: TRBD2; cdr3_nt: TGTGCCAGCAGCTTCCCGGGGGGGCAAGAGACCCAGTACTTC; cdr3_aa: CASSFPGGQETQYF
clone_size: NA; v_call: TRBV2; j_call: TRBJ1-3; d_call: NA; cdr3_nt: TGTGCCAGCACATTTAGCTCGATCTCTGGAAACACCATATATTTT; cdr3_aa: CASTFSSISGNTIYF
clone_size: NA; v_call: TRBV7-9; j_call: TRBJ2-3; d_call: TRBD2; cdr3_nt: TGTGCCAGCAGCTTAGCGCTGAGACTAGCATTCACAGATACGCAGTATTTT; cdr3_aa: CASSLALRLAFTDTQYF
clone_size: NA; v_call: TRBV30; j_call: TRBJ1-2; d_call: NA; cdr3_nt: TGTGCCTGGGGGAGAACTGGCTACACCTTC; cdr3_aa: CAWGRTGYTF
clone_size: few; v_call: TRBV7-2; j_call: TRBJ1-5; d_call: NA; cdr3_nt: TGTGCCAGCAGCTTAGCGGCAGACAGTCATCAGCCCCAGCATTTT; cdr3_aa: CASSLAADSHQPQHF
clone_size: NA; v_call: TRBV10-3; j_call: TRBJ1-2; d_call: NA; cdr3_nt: TGTGCCATCAGAGACGACAAGGGAGACTATGGCTACACCTTC; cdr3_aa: CAIRDDKGDYGYTF
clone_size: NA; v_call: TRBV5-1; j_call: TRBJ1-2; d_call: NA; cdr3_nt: TGCGCCAGCAGCCCCCGTACGACGGTAGATTATGGCTACACCTTC; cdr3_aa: CASSPRTTVDYGYTF
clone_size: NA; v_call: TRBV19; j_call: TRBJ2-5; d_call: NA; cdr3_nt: TGTGCCAGTAGTCGTCCCTTAGTATACCAAGAGACCCAGTACTTC; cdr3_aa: CASSRPLVYQETQYF
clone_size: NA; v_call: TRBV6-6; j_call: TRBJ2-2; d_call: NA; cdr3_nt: TGTGCCAGCAGTCCCCAGGGACAGAACACCGGGGAGCTGTTTTTT; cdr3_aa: CASSPQGQNTGELFF
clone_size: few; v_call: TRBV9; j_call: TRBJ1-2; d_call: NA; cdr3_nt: TGTGCCAGCAGCAAGGACTATGGCTACACCTTC; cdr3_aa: CASSKDYGYTF
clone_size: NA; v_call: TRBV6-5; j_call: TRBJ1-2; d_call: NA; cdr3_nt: TGTGCCAGCAACAGCTGGACGGTGAACTATGGCTACACCTTC; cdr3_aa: CASNSWTVNYGYTF
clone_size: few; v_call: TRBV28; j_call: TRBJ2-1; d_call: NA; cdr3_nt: TGTGCCAGCACCCCCGGGCTTTACAATGAGCAGTTCTTC; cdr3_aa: CASTPGLYNEQFF
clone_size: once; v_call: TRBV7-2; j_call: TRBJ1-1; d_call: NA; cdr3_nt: TGTGCCAGCAGCTCCCAGGGTGACACTGAAGCTTTCTTT; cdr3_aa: CASSSQGDTEAFF
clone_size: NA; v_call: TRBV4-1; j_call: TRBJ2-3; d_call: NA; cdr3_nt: TGCGCCAGCAGCCCCCCGGTCAACGCAGATACGCAGTATTTT; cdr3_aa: CASSPPVNADTQYF
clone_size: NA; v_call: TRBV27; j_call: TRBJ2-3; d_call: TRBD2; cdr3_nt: TGTGCCAGCAGTTTCCTCGCGGGGGGCACAGATACGCAGTATTTT; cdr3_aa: CASSFLAGGTDTQYF